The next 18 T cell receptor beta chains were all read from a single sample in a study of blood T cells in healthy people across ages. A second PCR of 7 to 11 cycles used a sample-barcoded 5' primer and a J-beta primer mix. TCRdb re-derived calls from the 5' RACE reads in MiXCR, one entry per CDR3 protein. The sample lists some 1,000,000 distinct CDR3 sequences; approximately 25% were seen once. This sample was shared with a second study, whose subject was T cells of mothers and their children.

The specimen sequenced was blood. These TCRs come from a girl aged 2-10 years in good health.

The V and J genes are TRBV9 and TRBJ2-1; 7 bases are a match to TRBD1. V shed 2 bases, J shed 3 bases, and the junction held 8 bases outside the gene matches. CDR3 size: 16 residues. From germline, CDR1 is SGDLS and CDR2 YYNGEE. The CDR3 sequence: CASSVSRGRLYNEQFF. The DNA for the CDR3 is TGTGCCAGCAGCGTCTCGAGGGGGCGTCTCTACAATGAGCAGTTCTTC.

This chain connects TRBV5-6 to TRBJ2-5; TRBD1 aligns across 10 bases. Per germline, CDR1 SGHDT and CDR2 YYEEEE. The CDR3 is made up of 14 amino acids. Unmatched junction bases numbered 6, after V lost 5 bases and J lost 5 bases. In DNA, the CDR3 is TGTGCCAGCAGGGGGACAGGGGTGGAGGAGACCCAGTACTTC. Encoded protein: CASRGTGVEETQYF.

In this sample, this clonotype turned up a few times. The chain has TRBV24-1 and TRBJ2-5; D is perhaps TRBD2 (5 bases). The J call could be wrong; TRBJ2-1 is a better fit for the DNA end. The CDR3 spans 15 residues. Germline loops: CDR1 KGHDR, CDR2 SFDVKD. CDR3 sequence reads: CATSDGGNTNNEQFF. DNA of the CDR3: TGTGCCACCAGTGATGGAGGTAACACAAACAATGAGCAGTTCTTC.

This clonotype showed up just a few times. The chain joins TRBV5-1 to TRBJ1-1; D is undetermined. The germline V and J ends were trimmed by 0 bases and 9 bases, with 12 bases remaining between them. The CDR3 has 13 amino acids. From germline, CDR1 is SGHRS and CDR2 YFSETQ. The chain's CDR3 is CASSLVLSEQAFF. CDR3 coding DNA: TGCGCCAGCAGCTTGGTCCTAAGTGAACAAGCTTTCTTT.

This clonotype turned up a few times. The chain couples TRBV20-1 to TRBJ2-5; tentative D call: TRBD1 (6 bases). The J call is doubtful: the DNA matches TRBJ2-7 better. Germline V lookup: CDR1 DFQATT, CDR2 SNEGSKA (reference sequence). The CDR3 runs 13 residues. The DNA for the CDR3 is TGCAGTGCTAGTAACAGGGTCGAGGGCGAGCAGTACTTC. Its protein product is CSASNRVEGEQYF.

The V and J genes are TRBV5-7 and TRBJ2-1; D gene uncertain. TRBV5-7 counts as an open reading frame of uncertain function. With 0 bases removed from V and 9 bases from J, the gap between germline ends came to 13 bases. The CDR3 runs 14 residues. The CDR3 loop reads CASSLEESWGEQFF. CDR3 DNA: TGTGCCAGCAGCTTGGAAGAGTCGTGGGGTGAGCAGTTCTTC.

CDR3 region: CASGSSQINYEQYF. The CDR3 DNA follows: TGTGCTAGTGGTTCAAGTCAGATCAACTACGAGCAGTACTTC. This chain joins TRBV12-5 and TRBJ2-5, with no clear D. The DNA end is a closer match to TRBJ2-7, so the J assignment may be wrong. The CDR3 extends over 14 amino acids. Germline loops: CDR1 LGHNT, CDR2 FRNRAP.

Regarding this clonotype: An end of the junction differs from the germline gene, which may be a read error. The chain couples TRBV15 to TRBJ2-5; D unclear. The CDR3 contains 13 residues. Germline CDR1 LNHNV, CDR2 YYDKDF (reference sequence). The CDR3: CATSRDAPETQYF. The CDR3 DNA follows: TGCGCCACCAGCAGAGATGCCCCCGAGACCCAGTACTTC.

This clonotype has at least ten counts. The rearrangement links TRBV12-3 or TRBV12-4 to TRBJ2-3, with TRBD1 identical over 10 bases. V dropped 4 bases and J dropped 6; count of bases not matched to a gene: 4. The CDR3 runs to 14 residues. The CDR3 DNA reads TGTGCCAGCAGTTCTAGACAGGGGGCTGATACGCAGTATTTT. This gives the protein CASSSRQGADTQYF.

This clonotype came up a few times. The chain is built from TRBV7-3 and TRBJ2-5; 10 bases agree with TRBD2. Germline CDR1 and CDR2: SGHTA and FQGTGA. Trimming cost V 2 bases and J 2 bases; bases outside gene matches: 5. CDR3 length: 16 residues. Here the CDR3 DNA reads TGTGCCAGCAGCTTACTACCTAGCGGGGGACAAGAGACCCAGTACTTC. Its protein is CASSLLPSGGQETQYF.

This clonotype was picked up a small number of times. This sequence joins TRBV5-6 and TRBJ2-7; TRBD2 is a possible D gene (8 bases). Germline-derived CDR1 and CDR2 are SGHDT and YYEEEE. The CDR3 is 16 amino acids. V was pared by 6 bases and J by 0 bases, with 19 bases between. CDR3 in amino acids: CASTPPGGDSSYEQYF. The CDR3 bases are TGTGCCAGCACCCCCCCGGGGGGGGACAGCTCCTACGAGCAGTACTTC.

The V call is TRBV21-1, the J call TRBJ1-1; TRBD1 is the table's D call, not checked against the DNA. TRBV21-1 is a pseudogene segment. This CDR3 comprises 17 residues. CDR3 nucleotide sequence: TGTGCCAGCAGCAAAAGTAGTGAGGGGGCGAGGAACACTGAAGCTTTCTTT. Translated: CASSKSSEGARNTEAFF.

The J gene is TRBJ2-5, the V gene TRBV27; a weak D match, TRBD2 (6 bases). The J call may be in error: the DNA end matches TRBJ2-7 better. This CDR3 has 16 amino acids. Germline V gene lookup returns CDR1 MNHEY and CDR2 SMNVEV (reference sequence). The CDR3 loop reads CASSFGGVPNLYEQYF. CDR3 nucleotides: TGTGCCAGCAGTTTCGGCGGGGTCCCTAACCTATACGAGCAGTACTTC.

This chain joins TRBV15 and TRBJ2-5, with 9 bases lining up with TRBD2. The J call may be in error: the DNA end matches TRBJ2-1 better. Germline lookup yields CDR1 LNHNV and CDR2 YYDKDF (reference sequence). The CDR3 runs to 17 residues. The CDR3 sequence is CATSSSALAGSYNEQFF. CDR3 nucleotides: TGTGCCACCAGCAGTTCGGCCCTAGCGGGAAGTTACAATGAGCAGTTCTTC.

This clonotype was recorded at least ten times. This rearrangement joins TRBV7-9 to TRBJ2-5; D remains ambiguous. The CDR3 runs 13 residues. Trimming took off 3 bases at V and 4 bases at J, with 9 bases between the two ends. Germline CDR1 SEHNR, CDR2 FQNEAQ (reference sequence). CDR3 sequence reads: CASSLPSGETQYF. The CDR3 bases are TGTGCCAGCAGCTTGCCCTCGGGAGAGACCCAGTACTTC.

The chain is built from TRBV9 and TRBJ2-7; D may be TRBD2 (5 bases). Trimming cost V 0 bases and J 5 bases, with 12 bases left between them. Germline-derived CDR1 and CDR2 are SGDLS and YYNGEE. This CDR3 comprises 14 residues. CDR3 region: CASSVEAAADEQYF. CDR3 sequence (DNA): TGTGCCAGCAGCGTAGAAGCGGCAGCCGACGAGCAGTACTTC.

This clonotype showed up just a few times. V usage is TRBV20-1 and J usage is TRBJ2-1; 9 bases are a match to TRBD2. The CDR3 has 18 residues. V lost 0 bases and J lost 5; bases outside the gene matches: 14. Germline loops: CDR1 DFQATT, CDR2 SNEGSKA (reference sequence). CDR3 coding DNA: TGCAGTGCTAGAGATCCGGATTGGCGGGAGGGCCGCAACAATGAGCAGTTCTTC. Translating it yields CSARDPDWREGRNNEQFF.

The CDR3 sequence is CASSHTGTLAKNIQYF. CDR3 nucleotides: TGCGCCAGCAGCCACACAGGGACCCTAGCCAAAAACATTCAGTACTTC. The chain has TRBV4-1 and TRBJ2-4, with D possibly matching TRBD1 (6 bases). V gave up 3 bases and J gave up 0 bases, with 12 bases separating them. The CDR3 has 16 amino acids. Germline V CDR1 and CDR2: MGHRA, YSYEKL.